This T cell receptor (beta chain) was captured by sequencing in a study of blood T cells in healthy people across ages. The individuals who served as donors were healthy Caucasians living in Russia, aged about 6 to 100. Using a J-beta primer mix together with a sample-barcoded 5' primer, a second PCR was run for about 7 to 12 cycles. Each TCR beta cDNA got a 12-nucleotide random molecular identifier. TCRdb called the 5' RACE reads again in MiXCR, with one record for every CDR3 protein. The table records about 670,000 distinct CDR3 sequences, 35% to 50% of them present only once. The CDR3 is made up of 16 amino acids. CDR1 and CDR2 from the germline V gene are MNHEY and SVGEGT.

The chain employs TRBV6-2 or TRBV6-3 and TRBJ2-4; D is perhaps TRBD2 (6 bases). Judging by the DNA end, TRBJ2-7 fits better; the J call may be wrong. The source of this sequence is a man of 80 years or more in good health. The sample taken for sequencing was blood. In DNA form, the CDR3 reads TGTGCCAGCAGCCCTATGGAGGGAGACAATTTCTACGAGCAGTACTTC. This codes for CASSPMEGDNFYEQYF.